The clone carrying this T cell receptor beta chain was found once. The sample belongs to a study of blood T cell repertoires in COVID-19. About the study: Spain, Italy and the United States supplied samples that represented acute and convalescent COVID-19. The cDNA or gDNA used as material had been derived from T cells, B-cell-depleted T cells, or PBMCs.

Generated by immunoSEQ multiplex PCR, the TCRdb table keeps only in-frame clones and is missing some. Counted here are about 260,000 clones, more than 80% occurring once; the ten biggest clones make up 4.1%. Sequenced: PBMCs or T cells enriched from blood (not recorded which). This receptor was obtained from a woman aged 25-40 years with acute COVID-19.

This CDR3 reads CAITGQGASGANVLTF. The CDR3, as DNA: TGTGCCATCACGGGACAGGGGGCTTCTGGGGCCAACGTCCTGACTTTC. V and J are TRBV10-3 and TRBJ2-6; the match to TRBD1 covers 12 bases. CDR1 and CDR2 (germline): ENHRY, SYGVKD. The CDR3 extends over 16 amino acids. Trimming at V came to 7 bases and at J to 1 base, leaving 2 bases not matched to a gene.